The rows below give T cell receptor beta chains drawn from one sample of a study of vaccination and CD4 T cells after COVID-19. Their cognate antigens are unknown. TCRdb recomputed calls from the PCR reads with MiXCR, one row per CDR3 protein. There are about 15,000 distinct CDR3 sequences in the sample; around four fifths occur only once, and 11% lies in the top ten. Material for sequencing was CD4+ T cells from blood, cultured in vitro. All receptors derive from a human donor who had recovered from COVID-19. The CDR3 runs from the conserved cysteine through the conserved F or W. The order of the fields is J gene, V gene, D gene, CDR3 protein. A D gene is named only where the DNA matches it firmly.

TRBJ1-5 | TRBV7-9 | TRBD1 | CASSRGQGRGQPQHF
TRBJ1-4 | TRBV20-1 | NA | CSAHLGANEKLFF
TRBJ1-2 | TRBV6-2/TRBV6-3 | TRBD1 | CASSLSTTGTDRDYGYTF
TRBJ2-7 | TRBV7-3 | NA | CASSPTGTEQYF
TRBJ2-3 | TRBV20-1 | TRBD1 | CSARGAGGILNTQYF
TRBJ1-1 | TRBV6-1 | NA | CASSEASTGNTEAFF
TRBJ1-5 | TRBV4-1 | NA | CASSQGWDLRGLRHF
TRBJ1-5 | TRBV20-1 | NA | CSAIPRAYNQPQHF
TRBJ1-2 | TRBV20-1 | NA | CSARDQRSSYGYTF
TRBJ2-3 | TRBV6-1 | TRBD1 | CASSEGAGGYF
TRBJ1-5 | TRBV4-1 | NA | CASSQKSDSTNQPQHF
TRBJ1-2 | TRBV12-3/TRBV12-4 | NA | CASSSGLLDYGYTF
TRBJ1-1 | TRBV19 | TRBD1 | CASSRDRRTNTEAFF
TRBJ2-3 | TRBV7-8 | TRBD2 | CASSVGTSGGGSTDTQYF
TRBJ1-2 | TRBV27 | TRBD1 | CASSLRATGVGGYGYTF
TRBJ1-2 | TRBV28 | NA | CASSLGGGRSYGYTF
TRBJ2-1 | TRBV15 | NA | CATSRGGVTYNEQFF
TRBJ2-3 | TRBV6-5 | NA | CASSSAPDSADTQYF
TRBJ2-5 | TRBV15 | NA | CATSRDGGVLTQYF
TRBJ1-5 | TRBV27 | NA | CASSSSGAGNQPQHF
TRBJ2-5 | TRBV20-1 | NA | CSARELDGTQYF
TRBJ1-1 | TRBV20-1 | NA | CSAFENTEAFF
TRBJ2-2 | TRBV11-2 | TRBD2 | CASSTGTSGRSGELFF
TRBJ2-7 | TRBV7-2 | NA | CASSRYYEQYF
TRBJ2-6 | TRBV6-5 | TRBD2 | CASSYSTSGGFGANVLTF
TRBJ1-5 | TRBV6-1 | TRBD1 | CASRTQGSGNQPQHF
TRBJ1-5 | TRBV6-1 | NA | CASSVQGTVNQPQHF
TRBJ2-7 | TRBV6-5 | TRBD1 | CASSYAPGQSSYEQYF
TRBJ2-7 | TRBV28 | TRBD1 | CASSTRDRGIYEQYF
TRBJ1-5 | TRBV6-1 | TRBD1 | CASSTSQGRDQPQHF
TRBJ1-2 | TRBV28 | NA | CASSPGYYGYTF
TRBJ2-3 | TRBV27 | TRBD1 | CASRGVGQGRNTQYF
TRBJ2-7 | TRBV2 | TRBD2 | CASSPLAGPRQYF